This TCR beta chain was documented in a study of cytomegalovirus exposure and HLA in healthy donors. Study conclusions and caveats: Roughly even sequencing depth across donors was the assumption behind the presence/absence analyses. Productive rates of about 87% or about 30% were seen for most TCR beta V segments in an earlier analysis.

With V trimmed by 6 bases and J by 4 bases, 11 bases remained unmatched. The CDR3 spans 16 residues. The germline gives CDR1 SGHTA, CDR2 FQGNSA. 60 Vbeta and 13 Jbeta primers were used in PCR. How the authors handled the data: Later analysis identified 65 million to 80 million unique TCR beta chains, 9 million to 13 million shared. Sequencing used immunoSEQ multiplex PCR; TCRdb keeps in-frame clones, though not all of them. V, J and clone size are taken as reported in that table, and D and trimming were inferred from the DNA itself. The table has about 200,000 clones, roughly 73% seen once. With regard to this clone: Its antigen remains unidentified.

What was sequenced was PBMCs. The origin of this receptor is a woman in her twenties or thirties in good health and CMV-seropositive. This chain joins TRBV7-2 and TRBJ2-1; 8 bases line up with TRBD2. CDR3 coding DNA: TGTGCCAGCAGGGAAGCGGGAGCAATTCAGTACAATGAGCAGTTCTTC. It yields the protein CASREAGAIQYNEQFF. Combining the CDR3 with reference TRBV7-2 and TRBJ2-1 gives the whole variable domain GAGVSQSPSNKVTEKGKDVELRCDPISGHTALYWYRQSLGQGLEFLIYFQGNSAPDKSGLPSDRFSAERTGGSVSTLTIQRTQQEDSAVYLCASREAGAIQYNEQFFGPGTRLTVL.